This TCR beta chain was documented in a study of breast tumors, draining lymph nodes, adjacent tissues. Broader study findings: Data only fit, rather than demonstrated, lymph node origin of most tumor T cells.

This clonotype was seen many times. Antigen unknown. The V gene end was trimmed by 5 bases and the J gene end by 2 bases; junction bases not matched to a gene: 13. The CDR3 is 17 residues long. Germline V gene data show CDR1 as MNHEY and CDR2 as SMNVEV (reference sequence). MiXCR, applied by TCRdb to the multiplex PCR reads, yields one record per CDR3 protein. The top ten clones hold approximately 12% of a sample with some 25,000 distinct CDR3 sequences, around 23% of them seen once. Input material: breast tumor tissue. This receptor was obtained from a female donor with breast cancer. Some clones in this sample may be carry-over from other donors' samples. The chain links TRBV27 to TRBJ2-7; 9 nucleotides agree with TRBD1. CDR3 protein: CASSRDRGAAGAYEQYF. The DNA of the CDR3 is TGTGCCAGCAGTCGAGACAGGGGGGCGGCCGGGGCCTACGAGCAGTACTTC.